Listed below are T cell receptor beta chains from one sample, sequenced in a study of graft-versus-host responses after intestinal transplantation. Their antigens are not known. The assay was immunoSEQ multiplex PCR, and TCRdb's table has in-frame clones only and misses some. The sample contains approximately 97,000 clones, 91% of which appear only once. The input for sequencing was unstimulated CD4+ T cells sorted from spleen or lymph node cells, taken before transplant. All receptors derive from a human donor who was the organ donor for an intestinal transplant. The CDR3 runs from the conserved cysteine through the conserved F or W. The D gene is left open where the match is weak. Size values are once, few and many counts, or a class for expanded clones, and some rows have none.

D gene: NA; clone size: NA; CDR3 length: 15; V gene: TRBV18; J gene: TRBJ2-7; CDR3 protein: CASSPLEGRPYEQYF; CDR3 DNA: TGTGCCAGCTCACCACTTGAGGGTCGGCCCTACGAGCAGTACTTC
D gene: NA; clone size: NA; CDR3 length: 13; V gene: TRBV2; J gene: TRBJ2-7; CDR3 protein: CASSKDRLYEQYF; CDR3 DNA: TGTGCCAGCAGTAAAGACAGGTTATACGAGCAGTACTTC
D gene: TRBD1; clone size: NA; CDR3 length: 13; V gene: TRBV10-3; J gene: TRBJ1-3; CDR3 protein: CAIRGTAGNTIYF; CDR3 DNA: TGTGCCATCAGGGGGACAGCCGGAAACACCATATATTTT
D gene: TRBD1; clone size: NA; CDR3 length: 17; V gene: TRBV5-1; J gene: TRBJ2-2; CDR3 protein: CASSGDRGHGNTGELFF; CDR3 DNA: TGCGCCAGCAGCGGTGACAGGGGGCACGGGAACACCGGGGAGCTGTTTTTT
D gene: TRBD1; clone size: NA; CDR3 length: 14; V gene: TRBV18; J gene: TRBJ1-2; CDR3 protein: CASSPGTGVYGYTF; CDR3 DNA: TGTGCCAGCTCACCAGGGACAGGGGTCTATGGCTACACCTTC
D gene: TRBD1; clone size: NA; CDR3 length: 16; V gene: TRBV27; J gene: TRBJ2-2; CDR3 protein: CASSRRTGGNTGELFF; CDR3 DNA: TGTGCCAGCAGTCGGAGGACAGGGGGCAACACCGGGGAGCTGTTTTTT
D gene: TRBD2; clone size: NA; CDR3 length: 15; V gene: TRBV5-6; J gene: TRBJ2-1; CDR3 protein: CASSSRTSGYNEQFF; CDR3 DNA: TGTGCCAGCAGCTCCCGGACTAGCGGCTACAATGAGCAGTTCTTC
D gene: TRBD1; clone size: NA; CDR3 length: 14; V gene: TRBV6-5; J gene: TRBJ1-1; CDR3 protein: CASMRDRVPTEAFF; CDR3 DNA: TGTGCCAGCATGAGGGACAGGGTCCCCACTGAAGCTTTCTTT
D gene: TRBD1; clone size: NA; CDR3 length: 15; V gene: TRBV4-2; J gene: TRBJ1-5; CDR3 protein: CASSQRGQFNQPQHF; CDR3 DNA: TGTGCCAGCAGCCAAAGGGGACAGTTCAATCAGCCCCAGCATTTT
D gene: NA; clone size: NA; CDR3 length: 14; V gene: TRBV4-3; J gene: TRBJ2-1; CDR3 protein: CASSQVALYNEQFF; CDR3 DNA: TGCGCCAGCAGCCAAGTCGCGCTCTACAATGAGCAGTTCTTC
D gene: TRBD2; clone size: NA; CDR3 length: 17; V gene: TRBV5-1; J gene: TRBJ2-4; CDR3 protein: CASSLGTSGGVGNIQYF; CDR3 DNA: TGCGCCAGCAGCCTGGGGACTAGCGGGGGTGTGGGAAACATTCAGTACTTC
D gene: NA; clone size: NA; CDR3 length: 15; V gene: TRBV11-1; J gene: TRBJ1-3; CDR3 protein: CASSLSIGVGNTIYF; CDR3 DNA: TGTGCCAGCAGCTTATCTATCGGGGTCGGAAACACCATATATTTT
D gene: TRBD1; clone size: NA; CDR3 length: 16; V gene: TRBV7-2; J gene: TRBJ1-2; CDR3 protein: CASSYYTGVANYGYTF; CDR3 DNA: TGTGCCAGCAGCTATTACACAGGGGTGGCTAACTATGGCTACACCTTC
D gene: NA; clone size: NA; CDR3 length: 13; V gene: TRBV7-3; J gene: TRBJ2-3; CDR3 protein: CASSPYLTDTQYF; CDR3 DNA: TGTGCCAGCAGCCCCTACCTCACAGATACGCAGTATTTT
D gene: NA; clone size: NA; CDR3 length: 13; V gene: TRBV4-2; J gene: TRBJ2-7; CDR3 protein: CASSQVGPDEQYF; CDR3 DNA: TGTGCCAGCAGCCAAGTGGGGCCCGACGAGCAGTACTTC
D gene: NA; clone size: NA; CDR3 length: 16; V gene: TRBV4-1; J gene: TRBJ1-4; CDR3 protein: CASSHQGREAMKVLFF; CDR3 DNA: TGCGCCAGCAGCCACCAGGGACGGGAGGCTATGAAAGTACTGTTTTTT
D gene: NA; clone size: once; CDR3 length: 13; V gene: TRBV2; J gene: TRBJ1-2; CDR3 protein: CASTAGGDYGYTF; CDR3 DNA: TGTGCCAGCACCGCTGGAGGGGACTATGGCTACACCTTC
D gene: TRBD1; clone size: NA; CDR3 length: 14; V gene: TRBV2; J gene: TRBJ1-6; CDR3 protein: CASSGTGQGSPLHF; CDR3 DNA: TGTGCCAGCAGCGGGACAGGGCAAGGGTCACCCCTCCACTTT
D gene: NA; clone size: NA; CDR3 length: 14; V gene: TRBV2; J gene: TRBJ1-1; CDR3 protein: CASSEQGGDTEAFF; CDR3 DNA: TGTGCCAGCAGTGAGCAGGGTGGGGACACTGAAGCTTTCTTT
D gene: NA; clone size: NA; CDR3 length: 14; V gene: TRBV23-1; J gene: TRBJ1-1; CDR3 protein: CAQPVQGLNTEAFF; CDR3 DNA: TGCGCCCAACCCGTGCAGGGCCTGAACACTGAAGCTTTCTTT
D gene: NA; clone size: few; CDR3 length: 15; V gene: TRBV27; J gene: TRBJ1-3; CDR3 protein: CASSSLRGTGNTIYF; CDR3 DNA: TGTGCCAGCAGTTCCCTTAGGGGGACTGGAAACACCATATATTTT
D gene: TRBD1; clone size: NA; CDR3 length: 12; V gene: TRBV28; J gene: TRBJ1-1; CDR3 protein: CASSLGTGTAFF; CDR3 DNA: TGTGCCAGCAGTTTGGGGACAGGGACCGCTTTCTTT
D gene: NA; clone size: NA; CDR3 length: 12; V gene: TRBV29-1; J gene: TRBJ1-1; CDR3 protein: CSERRGGSGAFF; CDR3 DNA: TGCAGCGAACGACGGGGGGGGTCGGGAGCTTTCTTT
D gene: NA; clone size: NA; CDR3 length: 15; V gene: TRBV18; J gene: TRBJ2-3; CDR3 protein: CASSLLQGSTDTQYF; CDR3 DNA: TGTGCCAGCTCACTACTACAGGGTAGCACAGATACGCAGTATTTT
D gene: TRBD2; clone size: NA; CDR3 length: 14; V gene: TRBV4-2; J gene: TRBJ2-1; CDR3 protein: CASSHVAGYNEQFF; CDR3 DNA: TGTGCCAGCAGCCATGTAGCGGGGTACAATGAGCAGTTCTTC
D gene: TRBD1; clone size: NA; CDR3 length: 17; V gene: TRBV5-1; J gene: TRBJ2-1; CDR3 protein: CASSSRTGGAPYNEQFF; CDR3 DNA: TGCGCCAGCAGCAGCCGGACAGGGGGCGCCCCCTACAATGAGCAGTTCTTC
D gene: TRBD2; clone size: NA; CDR3 length: 16; V gene: TRBV5-6; J gene: TRBJ2-1; CDR3 protein: CASSHFISGIYNEQFF; CDR3 DNA: TGTGCCAGCAGCCATTTCATCAGCGGGATCTACAATGAGCAGTTCTTC
D gene: NA; clone size: NA; CDR3 length: 19; V gene: TRBV15; J gene: TRBJ2-1; CDR3 protein: CATSRDGQGRYSSYNEQFF; CDR3 DNA: TGTGCCACCAGCAGAGATGGGCAGGGCAGGTACAGCTCCTACAATGAGCAGTTCTTC
D gene: TRBD2; clone size: NA; CDR3 length: 14; V gene: TRBV7-2; J gene: TRBJ2-3; CDR3 protein: CASSLPGGADTQYF; CDR3 DNA: TGTGCCAGCAGCTTGCCCGGGGGGGCAGATACGCAGTATTTT
D gene: TRBD1; clone size: NA; CDR3 length: 14; V gene: TRBV12-5; J gene: TRBJ2-5; CDR3 protein: CASGSPTGEETQYF; CDR3 DNA: TGTGCTAGTGGTTCGCCGACAGGGGAAGAGACCCAGTACTTC
D gene: TRBD1; clone size: NA; CDR3 length: 16; V gene: TRBV19; J gene: TRBJ2-7; CDR3 protein: CASSIDQATGLHEQYF; CDR3 DNA: TGTGCCAGTAGTATAGATCAAGCGACAGGGCTCCACGAGCAGTACTTC